The T cell receptor beta chain under discussion was sequenced for a study of T cells in Graves' hyperthyroidism and ophthalmopathy. General observations from the study: Median prediction lead before ophthalmopathy onset was around 6.9 months with the model.

Diagnoses were established using clinical symptoms, serum thyroxine and TRAb, thyroid ultrasound and orbital computed tomography. It was 8.5 to 10 ml of fresh peripheral blood that supplied the PBMCs. V was cut by 2 bases and J by 0 bases, with 7 bases left in between. This CDR3 is 14 amino acids long. Germline V gives CDR1 LGHDT, CDR2 YNNKEL (reference sequence). RNA transcripts were the template for amplifying TCR beta CDR3 regions. The HTBI set primed first-round TCR CDR3 RT-PCR. One entry per CDR3 protein, called by TCRdb with MiXCR from the multiplex PCR reads. The sample has roughly 650,000 distinct CDR3 sequences; roughly a sixth are singletons. Remarks on this clonotype: Antigen: not known.

This chain joins TRBV3-1 and TRBJ1-2; no clear D gene. Source material: blood. The source of this sequence is a woman aged 40 to 55 with Graves' ophthalmopathy. The CDR3: CASSQLQANYGYTF. CDR3 in DNA: TGTGCCAGCAGCCAATTGCAGGCTAACTATGGCTACACCTTC.